This T cell receptor (beta chain) emerged from a study of blood T cell repertoires in COVID-19. For the study at large: Sample material is recorded as cDNA or gDNA derived from T cells, B-cell-depleted T cells, or PBMCs.

Allocation to cohorts depended on clinical history reported by the participants. Sequencing used immunoSEQ multiplex PCR; TCRdb keeps in-frame clones, though not all of them. Of 260,000 or so clones in the sample, around 90% are singletons; the top ten hold 2.5% to 3%. With V trimmed by 4 bases and J by 1 base, 3 bases remained unmatched. The V gene's germline CDR1 is LNHDA and CDR2 SQIVND (reference sequence). The CDR3 runs to 15 residues. The sample consisted of PBMCs or T cells enriched from blood (not recorded which). V gene TRBV19 combines with J gene TRBJ1-1, with 10 nucleotides matching TRBD1. This TCR was recovered from a woman aged 25-40 years with acute COVID-19. CDR3 in amino acids: CASSRGTGENTEAFF. The CDR3 coding sequence is TGTGCCAGTAGTAGAGGGACAGGGGAGAACACTGAAGCTTTCTTT.